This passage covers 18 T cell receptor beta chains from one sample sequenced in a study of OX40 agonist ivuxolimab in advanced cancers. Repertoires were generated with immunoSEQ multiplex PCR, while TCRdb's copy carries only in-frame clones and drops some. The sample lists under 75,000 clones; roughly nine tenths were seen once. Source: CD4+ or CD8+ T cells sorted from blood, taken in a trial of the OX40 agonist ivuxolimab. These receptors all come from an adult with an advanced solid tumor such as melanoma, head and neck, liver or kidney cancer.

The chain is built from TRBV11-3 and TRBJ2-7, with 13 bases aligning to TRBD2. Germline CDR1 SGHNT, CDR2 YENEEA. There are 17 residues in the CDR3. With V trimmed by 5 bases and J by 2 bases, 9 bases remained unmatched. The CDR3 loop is CASSEGLAGVIAYEQYF. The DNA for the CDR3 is TGTGCCAGCAGCGAAGGACTAGCGGGAGTCATCGCCTACGAGCAGTACTTC.

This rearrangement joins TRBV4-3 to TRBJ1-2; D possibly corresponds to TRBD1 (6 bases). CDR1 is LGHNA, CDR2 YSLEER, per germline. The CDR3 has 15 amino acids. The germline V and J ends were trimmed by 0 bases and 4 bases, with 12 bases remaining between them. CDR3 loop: CASSQEIQGSYGYTF. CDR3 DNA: TGCGCCAGCAGCCAAGAAATACAGGGTTCCTATGGCTACACCTTC.

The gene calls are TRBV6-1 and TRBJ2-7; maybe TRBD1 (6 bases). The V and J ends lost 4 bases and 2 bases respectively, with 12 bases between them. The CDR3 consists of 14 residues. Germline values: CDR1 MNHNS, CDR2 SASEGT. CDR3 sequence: CASSGETGPYEQYF. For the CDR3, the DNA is TGTGCCAGCAGTGGGGAGACAGGTCCCTACGAGCAGTACTTC.

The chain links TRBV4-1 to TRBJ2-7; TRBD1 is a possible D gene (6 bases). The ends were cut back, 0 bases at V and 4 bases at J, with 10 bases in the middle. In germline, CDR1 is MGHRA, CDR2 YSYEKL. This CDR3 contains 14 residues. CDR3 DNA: TGCGCCAGCAGCCAAGAGGACAGAAGATACGAGCAGTACTTC. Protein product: CASSQEDRRYEQYF.

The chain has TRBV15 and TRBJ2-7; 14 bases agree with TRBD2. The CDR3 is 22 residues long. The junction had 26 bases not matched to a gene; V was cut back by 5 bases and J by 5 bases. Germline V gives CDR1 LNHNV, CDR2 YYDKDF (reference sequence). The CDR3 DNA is TGTGCCACCAGCGGCCAGGTGACTAGCGGGAGGGGTTCAGAACTCCGTGGGGACGAGCAGTACTTC. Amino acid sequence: CATSGQVTSGRGSELRGDEQYF.

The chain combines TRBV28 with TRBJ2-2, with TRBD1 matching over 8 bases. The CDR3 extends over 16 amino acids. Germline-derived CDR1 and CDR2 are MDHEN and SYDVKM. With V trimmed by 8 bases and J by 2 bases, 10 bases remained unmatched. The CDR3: CASRSRDRSNTGELFF. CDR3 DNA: TGTGCCAGCCGTTCCCGGGACAGGAGCAACACCGGGGAGCTGTTTTTT.

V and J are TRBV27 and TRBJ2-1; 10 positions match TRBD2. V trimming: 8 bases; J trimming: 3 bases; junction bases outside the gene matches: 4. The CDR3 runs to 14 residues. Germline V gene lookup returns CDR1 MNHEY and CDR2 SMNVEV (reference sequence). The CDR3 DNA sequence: TGTGCCAGCGGGATAGCGGGGGGCTACAATGAGCAGTTCTTC. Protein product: CASGIAGGYNEQFF.

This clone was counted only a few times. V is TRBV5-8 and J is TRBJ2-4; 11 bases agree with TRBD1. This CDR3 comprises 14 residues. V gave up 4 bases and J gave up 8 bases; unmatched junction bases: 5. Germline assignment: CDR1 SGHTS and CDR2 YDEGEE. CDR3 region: CASSPGQGADIQYF. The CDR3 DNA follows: TGTGCCAGCAGCCCCGGACAGGGGGCGGACATTCAGTACTTC.

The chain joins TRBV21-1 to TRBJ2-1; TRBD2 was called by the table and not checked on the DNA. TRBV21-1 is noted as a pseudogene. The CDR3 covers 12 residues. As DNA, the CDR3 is TGTGCCAGCCCTGGGGAGGACAATGAGCAGTTCTTC. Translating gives CASPGEDNEQFF.

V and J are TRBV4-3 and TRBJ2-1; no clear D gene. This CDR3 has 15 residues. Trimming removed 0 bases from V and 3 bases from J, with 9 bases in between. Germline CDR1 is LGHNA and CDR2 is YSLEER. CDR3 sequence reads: CASSQEGGSYNEQFF. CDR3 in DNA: TGCGCCAGCAGCCAAGAGGGCGGAAGCTACAATGAGCAGTTCTTC.

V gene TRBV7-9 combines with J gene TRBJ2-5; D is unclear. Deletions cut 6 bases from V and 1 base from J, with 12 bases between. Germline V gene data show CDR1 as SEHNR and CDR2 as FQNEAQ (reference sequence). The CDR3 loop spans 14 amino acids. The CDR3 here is CASRDRSGQETQYF. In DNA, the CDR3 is TGTGCCAGCAGAGACCGGTCGGGCCAAGAGACCCAGTACTTC. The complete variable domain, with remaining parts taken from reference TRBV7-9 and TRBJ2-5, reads DTGVSQNPRHKITKRGQNVTFRCDPISEHNRLYWYRQTLGQGPEFLTYFQNEAQLEKSRLLSDRFSAERPKGSFSTLEIQRTEQGDSAMYLCASRDRSGQETQYFGPGTRLLVL.

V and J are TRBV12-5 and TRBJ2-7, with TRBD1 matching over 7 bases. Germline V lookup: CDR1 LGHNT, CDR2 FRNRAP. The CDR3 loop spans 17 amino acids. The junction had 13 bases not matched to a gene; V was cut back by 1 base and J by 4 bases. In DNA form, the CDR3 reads TGTGCTAGTGGTTTGGCTATCAGACAGGGATATGATTACGAGCAGTACTTC. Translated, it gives CASGLAIRQGYDYEQYF.

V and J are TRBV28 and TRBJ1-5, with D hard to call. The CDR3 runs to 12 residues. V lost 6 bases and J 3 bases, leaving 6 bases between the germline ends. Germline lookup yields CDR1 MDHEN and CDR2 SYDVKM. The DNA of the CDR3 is TGTGCCAGCAGAGACTACAATCAGCCCCAGCATTTT. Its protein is CASRDYNQPQHF. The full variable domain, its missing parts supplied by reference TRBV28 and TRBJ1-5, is DVKVTQSSRYLVKRTGEKVFLECVQDMDHENMFWYRQDPGLGLRLIYFSYDVKMKEKGDIPEGYSVSREKKERFSLILESASTNQTSMYLCASRDYNQPQHFGDGTRLSIL.

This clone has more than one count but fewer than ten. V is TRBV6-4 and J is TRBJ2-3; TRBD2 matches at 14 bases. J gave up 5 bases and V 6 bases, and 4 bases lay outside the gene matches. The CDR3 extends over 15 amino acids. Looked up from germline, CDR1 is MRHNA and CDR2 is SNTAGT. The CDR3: CASSRLAGGGDTQYF. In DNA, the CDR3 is TGTGCCAGCAGCCGACTAGCGGGAGGGGGAGATACGCAGTATTTT.

CDR3 in DNA: TGTGCCAGCAGTTTAGTGAATTCGATAATCGGGTTCTTC. This translates into CASSLVNSIIGFF. The V gene is TRBV28, the J gene TRBJ2-1; no firm D call. This CDR3 is built from 13 residues. CDR1 MDHEN and CDR2 SYDVKM come from the germline V gene. Trimming removed 2 bases at V and 15 bases at J, with 17 bases between.

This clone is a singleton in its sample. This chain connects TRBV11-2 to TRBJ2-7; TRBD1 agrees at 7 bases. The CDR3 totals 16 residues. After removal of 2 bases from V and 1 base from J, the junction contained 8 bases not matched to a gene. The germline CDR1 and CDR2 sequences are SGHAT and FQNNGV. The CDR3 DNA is TGTGCCAGCAGCTTAAAAGACAGGGCTTTTTCCTACGAGCAGTACTTC. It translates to CASSLKDRAFSYEQYF.

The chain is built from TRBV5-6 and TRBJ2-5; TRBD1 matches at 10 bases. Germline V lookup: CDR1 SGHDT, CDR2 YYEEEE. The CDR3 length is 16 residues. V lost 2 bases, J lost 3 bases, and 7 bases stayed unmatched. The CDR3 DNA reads TGTGCCAGCAGCTTTCGGGGACAGGGGTTCGAAGAGACCCAGTACTTC. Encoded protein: CASSFRGQGFEETQYF.

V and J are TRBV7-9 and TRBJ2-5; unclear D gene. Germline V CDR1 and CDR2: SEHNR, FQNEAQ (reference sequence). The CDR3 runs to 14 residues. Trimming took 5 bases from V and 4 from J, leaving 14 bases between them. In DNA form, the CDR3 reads TGTGCCAGCAGCCCAGAGGCAGTTTTAGAGACCCAGTACTTC. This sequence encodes CASSPEAVLETQYF.